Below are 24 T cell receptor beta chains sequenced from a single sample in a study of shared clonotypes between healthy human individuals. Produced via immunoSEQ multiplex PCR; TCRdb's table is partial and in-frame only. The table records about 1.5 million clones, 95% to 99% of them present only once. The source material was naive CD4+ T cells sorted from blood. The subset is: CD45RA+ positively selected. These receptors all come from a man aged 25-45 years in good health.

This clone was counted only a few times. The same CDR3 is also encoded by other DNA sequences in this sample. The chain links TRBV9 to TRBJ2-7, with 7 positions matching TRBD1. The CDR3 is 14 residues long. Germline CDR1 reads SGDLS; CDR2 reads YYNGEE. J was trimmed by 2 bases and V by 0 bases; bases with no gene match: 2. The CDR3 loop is CASSVGQGAYEQYF. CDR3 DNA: TGTGCCAGCAGCGTAGGGCAGGGGGCCTACGAGCAGTACTTC.

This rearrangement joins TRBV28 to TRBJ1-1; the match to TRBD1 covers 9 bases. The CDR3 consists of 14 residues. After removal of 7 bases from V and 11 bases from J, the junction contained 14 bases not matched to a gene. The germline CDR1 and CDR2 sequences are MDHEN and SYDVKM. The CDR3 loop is CASKEGTGLTAAFF. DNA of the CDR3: TGTGCCAGCAAGGAAGGGACAGGGCTAACGGCGGCTTTCTTT.

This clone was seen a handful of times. CDR3 in amino acids: CASSRAGAGNEKLFF. As DNA, the CDR3 is TGCGCCAGCAGTCGCGCGGGGGCAGGTAATGAAAAACTGTTTTTT. The gene calls are TRBV23-1 and TRBJ1-4, with D possibly being TRBD1 (6 bases). TRBV23-1 is an ORF, and what it does is uncertain. V lost 4 bases, J lost 4 bases, and 13 bases lay in between. CDR3 length: 15 amino acids.

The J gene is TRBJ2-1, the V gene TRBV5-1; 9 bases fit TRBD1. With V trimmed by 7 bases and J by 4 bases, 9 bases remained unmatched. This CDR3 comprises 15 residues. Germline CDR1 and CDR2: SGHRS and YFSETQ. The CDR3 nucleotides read TGCGCCAGCCGGCCCACGGGACAGGGTTACAATGAGCAGTTCTTC. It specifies CASRPTGQGYNEQFF.

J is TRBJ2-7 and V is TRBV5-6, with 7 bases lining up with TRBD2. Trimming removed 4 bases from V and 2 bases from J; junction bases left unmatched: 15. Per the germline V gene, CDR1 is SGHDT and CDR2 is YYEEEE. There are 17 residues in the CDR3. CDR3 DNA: TGTGCCAGCAGCCCGTGGCCCCCGCTAGCGGTAACCTACGAGCAGTACTTC. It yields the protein CASSPWPPLAVTYEQYF. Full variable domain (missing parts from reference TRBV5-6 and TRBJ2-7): DAGVTQSPTHLIKTRGQQVTLRCSPKSGHDTVSWYQQALGQGPQFIFQYYEEEERQRGNFPDRFSGHQFPNYSSELNVNALLLGDSALYLCASSPWPPLAVTYEQYFGPGTRLTVT.

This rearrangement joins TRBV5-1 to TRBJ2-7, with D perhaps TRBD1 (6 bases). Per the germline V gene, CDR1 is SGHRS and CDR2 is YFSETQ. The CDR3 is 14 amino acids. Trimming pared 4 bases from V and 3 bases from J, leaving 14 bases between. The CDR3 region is CASSPPRQVYEQYF. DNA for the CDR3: TGCGCCAGCAGCCCTCCAAGACAGGTCTACGAGCAGTACTTC.

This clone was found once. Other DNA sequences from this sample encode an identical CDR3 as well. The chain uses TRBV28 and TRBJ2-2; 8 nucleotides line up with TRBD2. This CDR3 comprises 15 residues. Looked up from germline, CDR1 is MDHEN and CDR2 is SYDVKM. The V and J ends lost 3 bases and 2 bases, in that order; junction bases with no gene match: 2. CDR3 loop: CASSFLAGNTGELFF. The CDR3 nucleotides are TGTGCCAGCAGTTTTCTAGCGGGCAACACCGGGGAGCTGTTTTTT.

DNA for the CDR3: TGTGCCAGCTCACTTGGACTAGCGGGAACCGCGGATACGCAGTATTTT. It specifies CASSLGLAGTADTQYF. This chain joins TRBV18 and TRBJ2-3; 12 positions agree with TRBD2. With 4 bases clipped from V and 6 bases from J, the junction kept 8 bases outside the gene matches. Germline loops: CDR1 KGHSH, CDR2 LQKENI. The length of the CDR3 is 16 residues. Full variable domain (missing parts from reference TRBV18 and TRBJ2-3): NAGVMQNPRHLVRRRGQEARLRCSPMKGHSHVYWYRQLPEEGLKFMVYLQKENIIDESGMPKERFSAEFPKEGPSILRIQQVVRGDSAAYFCASSLGLAGTADTQYFGPGTRLTVL.

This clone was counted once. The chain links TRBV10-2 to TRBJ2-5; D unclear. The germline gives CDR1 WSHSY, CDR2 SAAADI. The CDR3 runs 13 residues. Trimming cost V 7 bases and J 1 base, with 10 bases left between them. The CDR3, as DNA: TGCGCCAGCACCCAGGTGGGCCAAGAGACCCAGTACTTC. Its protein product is CASTQVGQETQYF.

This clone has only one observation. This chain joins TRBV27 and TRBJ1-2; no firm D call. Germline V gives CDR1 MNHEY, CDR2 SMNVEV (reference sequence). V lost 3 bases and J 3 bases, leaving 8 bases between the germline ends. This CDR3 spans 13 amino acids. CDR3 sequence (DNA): TGTGCCAGCAGTTTCGGCAGCCACTATGGCTACACCTTC. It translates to CASSFGSHYGYTF.

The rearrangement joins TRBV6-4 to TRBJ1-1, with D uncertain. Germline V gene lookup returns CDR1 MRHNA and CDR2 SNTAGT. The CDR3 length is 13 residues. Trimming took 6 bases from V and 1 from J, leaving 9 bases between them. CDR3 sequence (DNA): TGTGCCAGCAGAAGGGAGGGGAACACTGAAGCTTTCTTT. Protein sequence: CASRREGNTEAFF.

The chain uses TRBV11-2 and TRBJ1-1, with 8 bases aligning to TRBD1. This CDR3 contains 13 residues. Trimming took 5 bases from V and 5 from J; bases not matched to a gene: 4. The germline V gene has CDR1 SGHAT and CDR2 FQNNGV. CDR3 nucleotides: TGTGCCAGCAGCACACGACAGGGGACTGAAGCTTTCTTT. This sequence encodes CASSTRQGTEAFF.

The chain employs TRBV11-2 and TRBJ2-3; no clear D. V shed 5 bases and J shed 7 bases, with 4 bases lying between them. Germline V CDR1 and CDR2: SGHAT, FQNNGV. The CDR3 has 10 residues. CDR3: CASSPYTQYF. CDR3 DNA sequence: TGTGCCAGCAGCCCCTATACGCAGTATTTT.

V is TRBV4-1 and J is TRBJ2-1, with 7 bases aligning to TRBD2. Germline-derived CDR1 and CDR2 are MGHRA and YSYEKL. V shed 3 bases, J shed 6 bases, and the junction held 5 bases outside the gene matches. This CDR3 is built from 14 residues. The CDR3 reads CASSHGGGANEQFF. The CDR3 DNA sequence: TGCGCCAGCAGCCACGGGGGAGGGGCCAATGAGCAGTTCTTC.

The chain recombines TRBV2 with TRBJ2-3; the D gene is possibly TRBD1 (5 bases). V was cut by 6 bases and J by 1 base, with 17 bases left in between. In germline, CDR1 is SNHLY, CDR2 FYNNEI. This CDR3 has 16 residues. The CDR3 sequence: CASSHQPQGRTDTQYF. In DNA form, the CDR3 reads TGTGCCAGCAGCCATCAACCTCAGGGTCGCACAGATACGCAGTATTTT.

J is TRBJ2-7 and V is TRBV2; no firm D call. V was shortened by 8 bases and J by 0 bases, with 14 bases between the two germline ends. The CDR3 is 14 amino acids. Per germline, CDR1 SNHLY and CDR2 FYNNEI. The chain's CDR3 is CASQSRISSYEQYF. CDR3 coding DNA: TGTGCCAGCCAAAGTCGAATAAGCTCCTACGAGCAGTACTTC.

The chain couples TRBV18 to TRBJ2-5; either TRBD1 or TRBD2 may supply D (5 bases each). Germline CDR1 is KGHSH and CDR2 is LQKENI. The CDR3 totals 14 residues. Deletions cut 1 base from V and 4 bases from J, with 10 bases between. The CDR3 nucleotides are TGTGCCAGCTCACCACGTAAGGGGAGAGAGACCCAGTACTTC. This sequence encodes CASSPRKGRETQYF.

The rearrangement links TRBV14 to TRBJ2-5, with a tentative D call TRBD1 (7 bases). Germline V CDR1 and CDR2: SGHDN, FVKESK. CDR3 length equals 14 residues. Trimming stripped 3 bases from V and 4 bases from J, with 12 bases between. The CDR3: CASSHNQGGETQYF. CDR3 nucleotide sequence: TGTGCCAGCAGCCACAATCAGGGGGGAGAGACCCAGTACTTC.

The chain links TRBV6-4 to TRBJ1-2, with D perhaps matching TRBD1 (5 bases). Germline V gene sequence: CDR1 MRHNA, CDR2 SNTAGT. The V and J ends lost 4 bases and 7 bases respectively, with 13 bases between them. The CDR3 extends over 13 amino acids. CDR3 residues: CASSGGAITGYTF. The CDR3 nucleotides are TGTGCCAGCAGTGGTGGGGCCATCACTGGCTACACCTTC.

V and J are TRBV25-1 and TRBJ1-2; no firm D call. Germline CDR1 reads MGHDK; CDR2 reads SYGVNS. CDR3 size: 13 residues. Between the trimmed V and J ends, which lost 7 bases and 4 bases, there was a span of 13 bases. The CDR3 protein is CASTSGPGYGYTF. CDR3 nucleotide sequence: TGTGCCAGCACCTCCGGGCCTGGCTATGGCTACACCTTC.

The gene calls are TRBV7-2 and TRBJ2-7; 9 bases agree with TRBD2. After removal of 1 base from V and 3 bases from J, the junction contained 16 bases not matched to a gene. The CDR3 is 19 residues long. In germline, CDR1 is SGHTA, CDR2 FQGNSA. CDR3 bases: TGTGCCAGCAGCTTAGGGCCCCCGGCTAGCGGGATGCCCTACTACGAGCAGTACTTC. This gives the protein CASSLGPPASGMPYYEQYF.

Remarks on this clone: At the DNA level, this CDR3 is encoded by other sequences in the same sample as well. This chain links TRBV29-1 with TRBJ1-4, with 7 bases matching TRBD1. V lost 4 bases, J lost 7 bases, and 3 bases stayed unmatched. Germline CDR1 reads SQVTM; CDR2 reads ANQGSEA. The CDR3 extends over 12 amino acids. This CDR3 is CSVGQGGEKLFF. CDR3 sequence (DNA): TGCAGCGTTGGTCAGGGGGGTGAAAAACTGTTTTTT.

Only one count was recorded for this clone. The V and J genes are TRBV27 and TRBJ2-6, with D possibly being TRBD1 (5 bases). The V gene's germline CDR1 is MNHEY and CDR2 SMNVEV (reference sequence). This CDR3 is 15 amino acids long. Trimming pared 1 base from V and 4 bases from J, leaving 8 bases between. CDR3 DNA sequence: TGTGCCAGCAGTTTATTAGGGGCCGGGGCCAACGTCCTGACTTTC. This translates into CASSLLGAGANVLTF.

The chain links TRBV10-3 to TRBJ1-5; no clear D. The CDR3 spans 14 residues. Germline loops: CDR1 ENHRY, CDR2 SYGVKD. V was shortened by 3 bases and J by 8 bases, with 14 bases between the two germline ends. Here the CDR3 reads CAISDGSEGEPQHF. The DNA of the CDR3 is TGTGCCATCAGTGACGGGTCAGAGGGCGAGCCCCAGCATTTT.